The clone carrying this TCR beta chain was recorded at least ten times. What it binds is unknown. The data are from a study of neurological immune-mediated disorders. Points from the study as a whole: None of the CDR3 amino acid sequences of expanded clones were shared across subjects, and this suggested private repertoires in all groups.

Synthesis of cDNA was carried out by template-switch 5'RACE. The reaction used 10-nucleotide random UMIs. MiXCR, run by TCRdb on the 5' RACE reads, gives a single entry per CDR3 protein. The table has roughly 32,000 distinct CDR3 sequences, 3% to 4% seen once. Germline-derived CDR1 and CDR2 are ENHRY and SYGVKD. This CDR3 has 15 amino acids. V lost 4 bases and J lost 0, with 9 bases in between. Sequencing used PBMCs. The V call is TRBV10-3, the J call TRBJ2-2; D unclear. The clonotype originates from a man aged 25-45 years with multiple sclerosis. The DNA for the CDR3 is TGTGCCATCAGTGTCGGCAGCTCGAACACCGGGGAGCTGTTTTTT. This gives the protein CAISVGSSNTGELFF.